The clone carrying this TCR beta chain was recorded a few times. This specimen belongs to a study of regulatory T cells in long-lasting Graves disease. Indicated time point: persistent/refractory GD, antithyroid drugs over 5 years with positive TRAb. Isolated PBMC RNA provided the starting material for the TCR library. V lost 5 bases, J lost 4 bases, and 26 bases lay in between. Germline V gene lookup returns CDR1 SEHNR and CDR2 FQNEAQ (reference sequence). This CDR3 region has 18 residues. HTBI primers from iRepertoire and Arm-PCR of CDR3 regions yielded the TCR beta libraries. TCRdb used MiXCR to reprocess the multiplex PCR reads, holding one entry per CDR3 protein. In the table there are under 350,000 distinct CDR3 sequences, around a fifth of which are singletons.

The sequence was obtained from a female donor with Graves disease. The sample in question was peripheral blood mononuclear cells (PBMCs), obtained when the disease was refractory, from a patient treated with antithyroid drugs. The rearrangement uses TRBV7-9 and TRBJ2-5; no firm D call. The CDR3 DNA reads TGTGCCAGCAGCCAAGACATAACCGGTGGCGGCAGGAGAGAGACCCAGTACTTC. Translated, it gives CASSQDITGGGRRETQYF.